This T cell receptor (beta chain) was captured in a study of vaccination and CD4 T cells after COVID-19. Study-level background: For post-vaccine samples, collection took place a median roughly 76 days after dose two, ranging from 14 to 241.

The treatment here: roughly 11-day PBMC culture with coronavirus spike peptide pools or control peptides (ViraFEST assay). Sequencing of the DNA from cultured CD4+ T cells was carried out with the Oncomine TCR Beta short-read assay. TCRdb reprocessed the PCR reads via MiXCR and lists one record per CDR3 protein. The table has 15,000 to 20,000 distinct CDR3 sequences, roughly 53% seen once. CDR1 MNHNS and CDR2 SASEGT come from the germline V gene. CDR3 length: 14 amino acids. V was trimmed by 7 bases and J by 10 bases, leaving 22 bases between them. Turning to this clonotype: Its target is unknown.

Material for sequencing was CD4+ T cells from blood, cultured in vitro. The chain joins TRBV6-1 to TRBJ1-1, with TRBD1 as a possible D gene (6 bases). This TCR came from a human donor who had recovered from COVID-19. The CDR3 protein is CASTYDSGGSRAFF. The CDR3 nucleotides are TGTGCCAGCACCTACGATTCGGGGGGCTCGCGAGCTTTCTTT.